Presented here are 4 T cell receptor beta chains from one specimen sequenced in a study of cytotoxic CD8 clonotypes in ibrutinib-treated CLL. TCRdb's copy holds only in-frame clones and misses some; the assay was immunoSEQ multiplex PCR. The sample includes more than 200,000 clones, roughly 79% seen only once; the top ten take roughly 10%. The material was PBMCs, obtained after 12 months of ibrutinib treatment. The receptors come from a human donor with chronic lymphocytic leukemia.

The chain recombines TRBV27 with TRBJ2-7; tentatively, D is TRBD1 or TRBD2 (5 bases each). The CDR3 contains 15 residues. The germline V gene encodes CDR1 MNHEY and CDR2 SMNVEV (reference sequence). Between the trimmed V and J ends, which lost 3 bases and 4 bases, there was a span of 16 bases. The CDR3 reads CASSLNGGSPYEQYF. The CDR3 DNA is TGTGCCAGCAGTTTGAATGGGGGATCGCCTTACGAGCAGTACTTC.

The J gene is TRBJ1-1, the V gene TRBV18, with TRBD1 as a possible D gene (5 bases). Between the trimmed V and J ends, which lost 2 bases and 7 bases, there was a span of 23 bases. The CDR3 extends over 17 amino acids. Germline lookup yields CDR1 KGHSH and CDR2 LQKENI. CDR3 bases: TGTGCCAGCTCACCATTGAGGGGCGCCGGATCTTGGGGTGAAGCTTTCTTT. Translated: CASSPLRGAGSWGEAFF.

The chain joins TRBV10-2 to TRBJ2-1; TRBD2 agrees at 7 bases. The length of the CDR3 is 13 residues. Germline CDR1 reads WSHSY; CDR2 reads SAAADI. Losses at the gene ends were 8 bases for V and 4 bases for J; bases not matched to a gene: 5. The CDR3 region is CASGDYGYNEQFF. The CDR3 nucleotides are TGCGCCAGCGGGGACTACGGATACAATGAGCAGTTCTTC.

This clone has just a few counts. The chain employs TRBV9 and TRBJ2-2, with 9 bases fitting TRBD1. CDR3 length: 14 amino acids. V shed 5 bases, J shed 2 bases, and the junction held 1 base outside the gene matches. The germline CDR1 and CDR2 sequences are SGDLS and YYNGEE. The CDR3 region is CASRGQGNTGELFF. In DNA, the CDR3 is TGTGCCAGCAGGGGACAGGGCAACACCGGGGAGCTGTTTTTT.